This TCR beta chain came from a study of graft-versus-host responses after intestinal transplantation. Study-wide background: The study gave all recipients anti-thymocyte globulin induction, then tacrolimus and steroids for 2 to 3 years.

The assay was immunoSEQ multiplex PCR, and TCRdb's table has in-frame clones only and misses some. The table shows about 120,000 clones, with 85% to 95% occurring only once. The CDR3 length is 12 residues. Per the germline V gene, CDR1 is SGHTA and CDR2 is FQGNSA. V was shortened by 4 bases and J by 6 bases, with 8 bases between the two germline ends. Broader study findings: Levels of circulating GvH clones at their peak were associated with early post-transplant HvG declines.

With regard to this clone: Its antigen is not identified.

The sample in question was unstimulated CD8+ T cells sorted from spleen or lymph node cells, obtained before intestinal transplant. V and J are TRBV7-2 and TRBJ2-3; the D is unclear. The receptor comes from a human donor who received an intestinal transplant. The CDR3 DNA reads TGTGCCAGCAGCTGGATAGGGGATACGCAGTATTTT. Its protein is CASSWIGDTQYF.